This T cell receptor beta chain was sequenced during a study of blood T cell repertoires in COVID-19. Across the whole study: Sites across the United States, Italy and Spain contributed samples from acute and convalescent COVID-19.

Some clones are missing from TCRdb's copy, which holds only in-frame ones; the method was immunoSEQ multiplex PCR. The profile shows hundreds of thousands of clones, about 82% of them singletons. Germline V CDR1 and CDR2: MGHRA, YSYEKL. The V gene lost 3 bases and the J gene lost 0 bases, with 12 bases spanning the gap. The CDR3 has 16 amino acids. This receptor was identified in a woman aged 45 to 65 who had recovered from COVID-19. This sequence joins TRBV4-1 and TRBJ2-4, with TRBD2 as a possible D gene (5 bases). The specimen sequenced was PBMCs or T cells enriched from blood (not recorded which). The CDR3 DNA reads TGCGCCAGCAGCCAGGCATCTAGCCTAGCCAAAAACATTCAGTACTTC. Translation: CASSQASSLAKNIQYF.